This is a list of T cell receptor beta chains from one sample in a study of post-analysis software for immune sequencing data. Each CDR3 protein gets one entry after TCRdb re-called the PCR reads with MiXCR. The sample records hundreds of thousands of distinct CDR3 sequences, about 27% being singletons. The sequencing input was blood. Receptors were obtained from a girl between 10 and 17 years old with multiple sclerosis. The CDR3 runs from the conserved cysteine through the conserved F or W. A row's size may be missing; if present it is once, few, many or a size class.

CASIPGKDTEAFF	NA	TRBV2
CASRRTALRSSSGGPQAQYF	few	TRBV11-1
CASSPGRLGNDGQYF	few	TRBV7-9
CATSVKGEQFF	NA	TRBV24-1
CASSGTGGRDTEAFF	NA	TRBV5-1
CSVDQGGYEQYF	NA	TRBV29-1
CSVMDRANSYNEQFF	NA	TRBV29-1
CASSWAPPADTQYF	many	TRBV5-1
CSARDREDTQYF	NA	TRBV20-1
CASSPGQGYNSPLHF	many	TRBV5-1
CASSRRITRESGYGYTF	NA	TRBV7-9
CASSLLGIDTEAFF	NA	TRBV27
CASSPYPSGRNSDTQYF	NA	TRBV9
CASSTRLRGTQYQETQYF	NA	TRBV7-2
CASSLEYSEAFF	few	TRBV11-1
CASTRDIRSSYNEQFF	NA	TRBV12-3/TRBV12-4
CASTKWGPQGEAFF	few	TRBV12-3/TRBV12-4
CASSPPMDSSNQPQHF	NA	TRBV28
CAISESRNEQFF	few	TRBV10-3
CASSLKQTNNYGYTF	few	TRBV3-1
CASSRALQETQYF	few	TRBV5-1
CASSLLTPGTPAEQYF	few	TRBV27
CASSDFGNTEAFF	NA	TRBV6-5
CSVAVTGELFF	NA	TRBV29-1
CSAPGQGETEAFF	NA	TRBV20-1
CASSTRRTPYEQYF	few	TRBV27
CASSVGQGVSNQPQHF	once	TRBV9
CASSRGDDGFDYGYTF	few	TRBV4-2
CASSFVGVAGANVLTF	few	TRBV27
CASGGGRGSPLHF	NA	TRBV12-3/TRBV12-4
CASVGSTDTQYF	NA	TRBV2
CSVDLGLNTEAFF	NA	TRBV29-1
CSVTGTGINQPQHF	few	TRBV29-1
CSARDTRKPGANVLTF	many	TRBV20-1
CASRQGTGLAEAFF	few	TRBV3-1
CASSYHPDITYEQYF	NA	TRBV6-6
CSVGLASSYNEQFF	NA	TRBV29-1
CASSLGGGDYVWGTEAFF	NA	TRBV7-8
CSARVLSPGYNSPLHF	NA	TRBV20-1
CASGVAGKNEKLFF	NA	TRBV10-2
CASSWSGERTYEQYF	NA	TRBV7-9
CSASLGYSSPLHF	NA	TRBV20-1
CASSPNGLAGGRETQYF	NA	TRBV5-1
CASSLAWVSYEQYF	few	TRBV5-1
CAIKGPQGERSYNEQFF	NA	TRBV10-3
CASSNRGFYEQYF	NA	TRBV7-2
CAGSLGTGGANYGYTF	NA	TRBV5-1
CASSWPGKGYGYTF	NA	TRBV28
CSARAQGWSYNSPLHF	few	TRBV20-1
CSAREKDRGSPLHF	few	TRBV20-1
CSAGTSGLVNEQFF	NA	TRBV20-1
CAGSGQGEGTDTQYF	NA	TRBV6-5
CASGSRVIPDGQYF	NA	TRBV28
CASRTAPQGSLFF	NA	TRBV6-6
CASSLGIQANTEAFF	NA	TRBV7-2
CASSLTGQGAYEQYF	many	TRBV7-2
CASRRTGHEYEQYF	few	TRBV28
CANSAGTSGRTSTDTQYF	NA	TRBV9
CASSRGPEGNIQYF	many	TRBV6-5
CASSLGDRGYTEAFF	NA	TRBV5-1